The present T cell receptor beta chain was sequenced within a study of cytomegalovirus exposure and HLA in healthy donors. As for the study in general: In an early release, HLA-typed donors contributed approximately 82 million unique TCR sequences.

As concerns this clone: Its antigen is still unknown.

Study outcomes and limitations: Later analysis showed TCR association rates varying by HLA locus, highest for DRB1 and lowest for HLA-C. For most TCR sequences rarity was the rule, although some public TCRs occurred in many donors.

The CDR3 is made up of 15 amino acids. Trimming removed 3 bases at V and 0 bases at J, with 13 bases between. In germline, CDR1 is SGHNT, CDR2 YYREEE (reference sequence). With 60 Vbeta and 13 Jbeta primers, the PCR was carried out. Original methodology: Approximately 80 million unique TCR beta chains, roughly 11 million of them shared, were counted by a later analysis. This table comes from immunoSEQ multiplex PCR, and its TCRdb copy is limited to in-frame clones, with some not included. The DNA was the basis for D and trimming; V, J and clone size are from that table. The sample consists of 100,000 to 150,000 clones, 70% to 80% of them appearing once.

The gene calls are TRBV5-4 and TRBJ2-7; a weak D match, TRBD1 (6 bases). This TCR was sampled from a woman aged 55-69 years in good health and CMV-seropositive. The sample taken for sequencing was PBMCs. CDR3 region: CASSSGQGGSYEQYF. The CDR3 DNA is TGTGCCAGCAGCTCGGGTCAAGGGGGCTCCTACGAGCAGTACTTC.